The clone carrying this T cell receptor (beta chain) has just a few counts. What it binds is unknown. This CDR3 is built from 14 residues. Germline CDR1 is GTSNPN and CDR2 is SVGIG (reference sequence). With 2 bases clipped from V and 5 bases from J, the junction kept 7 bases outside the gene matches. The record originates from a study of CD8 T cells in ankylosing spondylitis. Study-level findings and limits: There was a TCR beta motif, made of several highly homologous variants, that appeared characteristic of ankylosing spondylitis blood.

A quantitative 5'-RACE method, one with molecular barcodes, was used to make TCR beta libraries. From the 5' RACE reads, TCRdb called clonotypes with MiXCR, one entry per CDR3 protein. Among 350,000 or so distinct CDR3 sequences listed, around 10% were seen once. Sample: blood, either unsorted or a sorted T cell fraction (not recorded which). The TCR originated in a female donor with ankylosing spondylitis or in good health (not recorded which). The chain carries TRBV30 and TRBJ2-5, with 8 bases lining up with TRBD2. Here the CDR3 reads CAWSTPGLVETQYF. For the CDR3, the DNA is TGTGCCTGGAGTACGCCGGGACTAGTCGAGACCCAGTACTTC.